This T cell receptor beta chain was sequenced for a study of T cells after yellow fever vaccination. In the study overall: Preparation used SMART-Seq v4 Ultra Low Input for the low-cell-number fractions. Points from the study as a whole: The booster saw the reappearance of most primary-vaccination clones (more than 95% CD4, around 88% CD8). The study noted that FACS-sorted repertoires could contain abundant clonotypes contaminating from the bulk population.

Worth noting for this clonotype: Its antigen is unknown.

It was through 5'RACE template switching that TCR cDNA was made, with a universal primer site and UMIs added. TCRdb reprocessed the 5' RACE reads with MiXCR, giving one entry per CDR3 protein. The sample lists hundreds of thousands of distinct CDR3 sequences; roughly 8.6% were seen once. The length of the CDR3 is 14 residues. The germline gives CDR1 MNHEY, CDR2 SVGAGI. V shed 2 bases and J 5 bases; nucleotides not matched to a gene: 5. The chain is built from TRBV6-5 and TRBJ1-1; 7 bases are a match to TRBD1. The specimen was PBMCs, collected more than 40 days after the first yellow fever vaccination. The sequence came from a man between 18 and 35 years old who received the YFV17D yellow fever vaccine. CDR3 DNA sequence: TGTGCCAGCAGTTACCGACAGGGCGGGACTGAAGCTTTCTTT. Translation: CASSYRQGGTEAFF.